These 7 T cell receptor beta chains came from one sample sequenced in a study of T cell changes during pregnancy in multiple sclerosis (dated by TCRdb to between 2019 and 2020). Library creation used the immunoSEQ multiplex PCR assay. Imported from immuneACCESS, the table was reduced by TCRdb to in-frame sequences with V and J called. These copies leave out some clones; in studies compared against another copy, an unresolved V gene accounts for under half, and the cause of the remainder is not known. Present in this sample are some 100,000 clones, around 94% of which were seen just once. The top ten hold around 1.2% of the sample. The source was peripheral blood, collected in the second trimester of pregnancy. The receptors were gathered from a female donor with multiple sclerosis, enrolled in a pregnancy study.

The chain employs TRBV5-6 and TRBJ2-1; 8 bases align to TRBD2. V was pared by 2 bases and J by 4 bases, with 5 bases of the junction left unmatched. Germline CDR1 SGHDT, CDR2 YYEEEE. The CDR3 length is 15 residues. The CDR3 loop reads CASSFGAGVYNEQFF. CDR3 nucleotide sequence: TGTGCCAGCAGCTTCGGAGCGGGGGTGTACAATGAGCAGTTCTTC. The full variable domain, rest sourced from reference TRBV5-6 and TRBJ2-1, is DAGVTQSPTHLIKTRGQQVTLRCSPKSGHDTVSWYQQALGQGPQFIFQYYEEEERQRGNFPDRFSGHQFPNYSSELNVNALLLGDSALYLCASSFGAGVYNEQFFGPGTRLTVL.

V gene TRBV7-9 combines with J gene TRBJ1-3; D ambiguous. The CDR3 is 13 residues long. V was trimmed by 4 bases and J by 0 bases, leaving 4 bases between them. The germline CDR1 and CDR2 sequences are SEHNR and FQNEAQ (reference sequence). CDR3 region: CASSYGSGNTIYF. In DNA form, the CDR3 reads TGTGCCAGCAGCTACGGCTCTGGAAACACCATATATTTT. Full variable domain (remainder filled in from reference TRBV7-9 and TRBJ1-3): DTGVSQNPRHKITKRGQNVTFRCDPISEHNRLYWYRQTLGQGPEFLTYFQNEAQLEKSRLLSDRFSAERPKGSFSTLEIQRTEQGDSAMYLCASSYGSGNTIYFGEGSWLTVV.

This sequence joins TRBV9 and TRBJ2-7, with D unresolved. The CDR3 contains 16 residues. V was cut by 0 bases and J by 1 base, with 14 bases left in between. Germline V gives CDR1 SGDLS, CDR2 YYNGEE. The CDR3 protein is CASSVGSVAASYEQYF. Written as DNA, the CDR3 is TGTGCCAGCAGCGTAGGATCGGTAGCTGCGTCCTACGAGCAGTACTTC.

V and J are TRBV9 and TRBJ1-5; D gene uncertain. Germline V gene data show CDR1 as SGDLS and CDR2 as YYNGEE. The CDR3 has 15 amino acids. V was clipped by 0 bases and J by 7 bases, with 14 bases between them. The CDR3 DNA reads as TGTGCCAGCAGCGTAGATGGAGGTTGGAACCAGCCCCAGCATTTT. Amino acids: CASSVDGGWNQPQHF.

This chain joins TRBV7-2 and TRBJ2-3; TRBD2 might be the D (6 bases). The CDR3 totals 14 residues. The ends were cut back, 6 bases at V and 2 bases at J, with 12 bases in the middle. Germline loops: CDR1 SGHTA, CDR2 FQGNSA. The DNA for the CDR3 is TGTGCCAGCAGGGAGGGGATTTACACAGATACGCAGTATTTT. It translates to CASREGIYTDTQYF.

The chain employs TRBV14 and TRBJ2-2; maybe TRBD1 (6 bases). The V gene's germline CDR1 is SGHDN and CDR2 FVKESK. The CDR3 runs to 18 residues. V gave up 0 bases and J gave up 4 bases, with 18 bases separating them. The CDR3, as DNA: TGTGCCAGCAGCCAAGAATGGCAAAGGGGGTCGAGCACCGGGGAGCTGTTTTTT. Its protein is CASSQEWQRGSSTGELFF.

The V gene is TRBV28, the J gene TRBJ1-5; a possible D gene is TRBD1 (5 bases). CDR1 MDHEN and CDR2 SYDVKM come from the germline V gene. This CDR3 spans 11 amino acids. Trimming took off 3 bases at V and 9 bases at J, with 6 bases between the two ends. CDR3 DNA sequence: TGTGCCAGCAGTTTCGACAGGCCCCAGCATTTT. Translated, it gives CASSFDRPQHF.